Following are 11 T cell receptor beta chains from one sample sequenced in a study of T cell clones after liver transplantation. Produced via immunoSEQ multiplex PCR; TCRdb's table is partial and in-frame only. The table records over 90,000 clones, roughly four fifths of them present only once. Sequencing was performed on CD4+ T cells from blood, taken approximately 43 months after liver transplant. The origin of the receptors is a human patient who received a liver transplant. Some of the T cells may derive from the graft donor.

This clone occurred once. The chain combines TRBV19 with TRBJ1-1, with TRBD1 matching over 8 bases. CDR1 is LNHDA and CDR2 is SQIVND in the germline V gene (reference sequence). V gave up 3 bases and J gave up 0 bases; unmatched junction bases: 6. CDR3 length: 16 amino acids. In DNA form, the CDR3 reads TGTGCCAGTAGTATCGGGACAGGTAGCATGAACACTGAAGCTTTCTTT. Translated: CASSIGTGSMNTEAFF.

This clone occurred a few times. The genes are TRBV7-9 and TRBJ1-4, with D tentatively TRBD1 (6 bases). Trimming removed 11 bases from V and 7 bases from J, with 17 bases in between. Germline V gene sequence: CDR1 SEHNR, CDR2 FQNEAQ (reference sequence). CDR3 length: 13 amino acids. CDR3 amino acids: CASGRTEAEKLFF. The DNA for the CDR3 is TGTGCCTCCGGGAGGACAGAGGCTGAAAAACTGTTTTTT. The variable domain in full, with the rest retrieved from reference TRBV7-9 and TRBJ1-4, is DTGVSQNPRHKITKRGQNVTFRCDPISEHNRLYWYRQTLGQGPEFLTYFQNEAQLEKSRLLSDRFSAERPKGSFSTLEIQRTEQGDSAMYLCASGRTEAEKLFFGSGTQLSVL.

This chain joins TRBV27 and TRBJ2-7; the D gene could be TRBD1 or TRBD2 (5 bases each). Germline V gives CDR1 MNHEY, CDR2 SMNVEV (reference sequence). The CDR3 totals 17 residues. Deletions cut 4 bases from V and 2 bases from J, with 21 bases between. CDR3 bases: TGTGCCAGCAGTTCTCCGCCGCTGAAGGGACCACCCTACGAGCAGTACTTC. Translating it yields CASSSPPLKGPPYEQYF.

V gene TRBV18 combines with J gene TRBJ1-1; no clear D. The V gene lost 1 base and the J gene lost 1 base, with 10 bases spanning the gap. Germline V gene lookup returns CDR1 KGHSH and CDR2 LQKENI. This CDR3 has 15 amino acids. CDR3 sequence: CASSPRPRPNTEAFF. The CDR3 DNA follows: TGTGCCAGCTCACCACGCCCCAGACCGAACACTGAAGCTTTCTTT. The full variable domain, completed using reference TRBV18 and TRBJ1-1, is NAGVMQNPRHLVRRRGQEARLRCSPMKGHSHVYWYRQLPEEGLKFMVYLQKENIIDESGMPKERFSAEFPKEGPSILRIQQVVRGDSAAYFCASSPRPRPNTEAFFGQGTRLTVV.

This chain's CDR3 is CSVRTGNEQFF. CDR3 coding DNA: TGCAGCGTACGGACAGGGAATGAGCAGTTCTTC. J is TRBJ2-1 and V is TRBV29-1, with 8 bases lining up with TRBD1. CDR3 length: 11 residues. Germline assignment: CDR1 SQVTM and CDR2 ANQGSEA. With V trimmed by 6 bases and J by 7 bases, 2 bases remained unmatched.

On this clone itself: One end of the junction is discordant with germline, which a read error may explain. The chain uses TRBV7-3 and TRBJ2-5; 7 bases are a match to TRBD1. The CDR3 has 14 residues. Per germline, CDR1 SGHTA and CDR2 FQGTGA. The CDR3 loop is CASSLNEAGTAEHF. CDR3 sequence (DNA): TGTGCCAGCAGCTTAAATGAAGCCGGGACAGCCGAACACTTC. Together with reference TRBV7-3 and TRBJ2-5, the CDR3 gives the full variable domain: GAGVSQTPSNKVTEKGKYVELRCDPISGHTALYWYRQSLGQGPEFLIYFQGTGAADDSGLPNDRFFAVRPEGSVSTLKIQRTERGDSAVYLCASSLNEAGTAEHFGPGTRLLVL.

The chain uses TRBV7-8 and TRBJ2-1; a weak D match, TRBD1 (6 bases). Germline V gene lookup returns CDR1 SGHVS and CDR2 FQNEAQ. CDR3 length equals 14 residues. The V gene lost 1 base and the J gene lost 6 bases, with 10 bases spanning the gap. CDR3 sequence (DNA): TGTGCCAGCAGCTTAGTACAGGGCGGCAATGAGCAGTTCTTC. It yields the protein CASSLVQGGNEQFF. The variable domain in full, with the rest retrieved from reference TRBV7-8 and TRBJ2-1, is GAGVSQSPRYKVAKRGQDVALRCDPISGHVSLFWYQQALGQGPEFLTYFQNEAQLDKSGLPSDRFFAERPEGSVSTLKIQRTQQEDSAVYLCASSLVQGGNEQFFGPGTRLTVL.

The sample holds one count of this clone. The V call is TRBV28, the J call TRBJ1-2; maybe TRBD1 (6 bases). The germline V and J ends were trimmed by 11 bases and 7 bases, with 20 bases remaining between them. The CDR3 is 13 amino acids. CDR1 is MDHEN, CDR2 SYDVKM, per germline. The CDR3 here is CAAGVQTGTGYTF. The CDR3 DNA reads as TGTGCCGCAGGGGTCCAGACAGGAACTGGCTACACCTTC.

For the CDR3, the DNA is TGTGCCAGCAGACAATGGACAGGGATGTCGTACGAGCAGTACTTC. Translation gives CASRQWTGMSYEQYF. The chain recombines TRBV28 with TRBJ2-7; 8 nucleotides align to TRBD1. The CDR3 totals 15 residues. The junction had 11 bases not matched to a gene; V was cut back by 6 bases and J by 4 bases. The germline gives CDR1 MDHEN, CDR2 SYDVKM. The whole variable domain, filled in from reference TRBV28 and TRBJ2-7, reads DVKVTQSSRYLVKRTGEKVFLECVQDMDHENMFWYRQDPGLGLRLIYFSYDVKMKEKGDIPEGYSVSREKKERFSLILESASTNQTSMYLCASRQWTGMSYEQYFGPGTRLTVT.

The rearrangement links TRBV10-1 to TRBJ1-5, with D possibly TRBD1 on 5 matching bases. Germline V lookup: CDR1 WNHNN, CDR2 SYGVQD (reference sequence). The CDR3 runs to 13 residues. The V end lost 6 bases, the J end lost 4 bases, and 10 bases lay between the germline ends. As DNA, the CDR3 is TGCGCCAGCAGCACGGGACTGAATCAGCCCCAGCATTTT. Protein sequence: CASSTGLNQPQHF.

The chain recombines TRBV18 with TRBJ2-7; no definite D call. This CDR3 is 13 amino acids long. V lost 3 bases and J 4 bases, leaving 10 bases between the germline ends. Germline V gene data show CDR1 as KGHSH and CDR2 as LQKENI. The CDR3 DNA follows: TGTGCCAGCTCACCTGCTCGGGTGTACGAGCAGTACTTC. The encoded protein is CASSPARVYEQYF.